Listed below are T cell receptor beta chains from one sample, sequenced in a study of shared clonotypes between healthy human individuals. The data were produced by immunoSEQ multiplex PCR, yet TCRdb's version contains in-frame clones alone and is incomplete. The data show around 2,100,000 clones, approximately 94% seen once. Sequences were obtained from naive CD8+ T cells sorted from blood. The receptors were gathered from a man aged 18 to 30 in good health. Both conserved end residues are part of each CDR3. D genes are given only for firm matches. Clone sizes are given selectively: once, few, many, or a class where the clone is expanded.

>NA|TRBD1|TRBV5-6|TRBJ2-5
TGTGCCAGCAGCAAAGGGGGCTATAGGGAGACCCAGTACTTC
CASSKGGYRETQYF
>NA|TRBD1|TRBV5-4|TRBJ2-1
TGTGCCAGCAACGATTTCGGACAGGGAAGGAACAATGAGCAGTTCTTC
CASNDFGQGRNNEQFF
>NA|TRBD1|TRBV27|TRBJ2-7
TGTGCCAGCAGTTTCAGGGGGTATACCTACGAGCAGTACTTC
CASSFRGYTYEQYF
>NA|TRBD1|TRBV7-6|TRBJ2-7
TGTGCCAGCAGCCCCACGACAGGGGCAGGGGAGCAGTACTTC
CASSPTTGAGEQYF
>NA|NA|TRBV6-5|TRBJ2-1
TGTGCCAGCAGTGGCTTAGGGGCGGGGAGCGAGCAGTTCTTC
CASSGLGAGSEQFF
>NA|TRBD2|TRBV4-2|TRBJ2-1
TGTGCCAGCAGCCAAGGCTGGGCGGGAGTGAGCAATGAGCAGTTCTTC
CASSQGWAGVSNEQFF
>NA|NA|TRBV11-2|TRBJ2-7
TGTGCCAGCAGCTTTACCCCGGCCGGCGAGCAGTACTTC
CASSFTPAGEQYF
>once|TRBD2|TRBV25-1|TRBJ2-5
TGTGCCAGCAGTGAATGGGACGGGAGGGCCTCAGAGACCCAGTACTTC
CASSEWDGRASETQYF
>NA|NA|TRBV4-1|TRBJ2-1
TGCGCCAGCAGCCTCTCGTGGGGCGACTACAATGAGCAGTTCTTC
CASSLSWGDYNEQFF
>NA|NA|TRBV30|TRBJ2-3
TGTGCCTGGAGTGTCCCGCCTTGGGGAGGCCCCTCGAGGACAGATACGCAGTATTTT
CAWSVPPWGGPSRTDTQYF
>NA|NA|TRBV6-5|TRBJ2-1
TGTGCCAGCAGCCCGACCGGGACCCAATACAATGAGCAGTTCTTC
CASSPTGTQYNEQFF
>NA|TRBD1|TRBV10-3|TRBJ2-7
TGTGCCATCAGCCTTGGACAGGGGGCGCCGGACGAGCAGTACTTC
CAISLGQGAPDEQYF
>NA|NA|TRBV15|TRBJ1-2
TGTGCCACCAGCAGAGAGGTTTCGGATACGAAGGGCTACACCTTC
CATSREVSDTKGYTF
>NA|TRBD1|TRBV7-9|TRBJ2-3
TGTGCCAGCAGCCCCGGGGACAGGGGATCAGATACGCAGTATTTT
CASSPGDRGSDTQYF
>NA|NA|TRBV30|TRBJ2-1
TGTGCCTGGAGTGGGGCAGACAATGAGCAGTTCTTC
CAWSGADNEQFF
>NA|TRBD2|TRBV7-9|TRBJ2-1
TGTGCCAGCAGCTTTGGCGACGGGGGGACGAATGACAATGAGCAGTTCTTC
CASSFGDGGTNDNEQFF
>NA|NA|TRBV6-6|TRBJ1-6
TGTGCCAGCAGTTACCTAGGGGACTCACCCCTCCACTTT
CASSYLGDSPLHF
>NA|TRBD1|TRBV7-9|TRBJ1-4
TGTGCCAGCAGCCCAATCGACAGGGGAGATGAAAAACTGTTTTTT
CASSPIDRGDEKLFF
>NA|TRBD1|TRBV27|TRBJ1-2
TGTGCCAGCAGTTCCCGACAGGGCCTACATATAGTCTATGGCTACACCTTC
CASSSRQGLHIVYGYTF
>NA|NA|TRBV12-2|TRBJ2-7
TGTGCAAGTCGCTTAATATGGGGGGTAGCCTACGAGCAGTACTTC
CASRLIWGVAYEQYF
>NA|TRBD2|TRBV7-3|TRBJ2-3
TGTGCCAGCAGCCCGGCGGCGGGGGGCACAGATACGCAGTATTTT
CASSPAAGGTDTQYF
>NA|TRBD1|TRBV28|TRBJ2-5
TGTGCCAGCAGTCGACAGGGGGCAGGCGAGACCCAGTACTTC
CASSRQGAGETQYF
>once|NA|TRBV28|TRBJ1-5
TGTGCCAGCAGTTCCAACCGGGGGCAGCCCCAGCATTTT
CASSSNRGQPQHF
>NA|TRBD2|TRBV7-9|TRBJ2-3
TGTGCCAGCAGCGGTAGCGGGGGGTCTCTCACAGATACGCAGTATTTT
CASSGSGGSLTDTQYF